This TCR beta chain comes out of a study of cytomegalovirus exposure and HLA in healthy donors. Study-level background: An earlier analysis found 110 million or so unique TCR beta sequences from about 190 million T cells. The study's findings and limits: Later analysis associated a missense DCLRE1C variant with TCR beta V- and J-gene trimming.

60 Vbeta and 13 Jbeta primers were used in PCR. Clones were sequenced by immunoSEQ multiplex PCR, and TCRdb holds only the in-frame ones, with some missing. Of approximately 130,000 clones listed, approximately 85% are singletons. As for this clone: Its antigen is undetermined.

The CDR3 is 15 amino acids. Trimming left V 2 bases short and J 5 bases short, with 16 bases between. Germline V CDR1 and CDR2: MNHEY, SVGAGI. The TCR was taken from a woman aged 25 to 39 in good health and CMV-seropositive. Source material: PBMCs. The V call is TRBV6-5, the J call TRBJ2-7, with D perhaps TRBD1 (5 bases). The DNA of the CDR3 is TGTGCCAGCAGTTACCTCAGGGTTGAGAAGAACGAGCAGTACTTC. Protein: CASSYLRVEKNEQYF.